Described below is a single T cell receptor beta chain sequence and its context. Germline and junction disagree at one end, which may indicate a read error. This sample is drawn from a study of tumor T cells in aggressive B-cell lymphoma. Libraries were prepared by immunoSEQ multiplex PCR; TCRdb keeps only in-frame clonotypes and omits some of them. The sample comprises about 5,600 clones, 82% of which are singletons, and approximately 2.9% rests with the top ten. Germline assignment: CDR1 MNHNS and CDR2 SASEGT. The CDR3 sequence is 13 residues long. This sequence joins TRBV6-1 and TRBJ1-5; 7 bases match TRBD1. Sequencing input: tumor tissue. This TCR came from an adult with diffuse large B cell lymphoma. The CDR3 region is CASSVTGDQPQHF. The CDR3 DNA sequence: TGTGCCAGCAGTGTTACAGGGGATCAACCCCAGCATTTT.